This T cell receptor (beta chain) stems from a study of CD8 T cells in Susac syndrome. Random hexamers were used to reverse transcribe the RNA input (0.5 to 1 ug). TCRdb recomputed calls from the immunoSEQ multiplex PCR reads with MiXCR, one row per CDR3 protein. Of 100,000 to 110,000 distinct CDR3 sequences listed, about 95% are singletons. The sample consisted of CD8+ T cells from PBMCs. The receptor was isolated from a human donor with Susac syndrome.

This CDR3 reads CASSQDPKGRYTF. CDR3 DNA sequence: TGTGCCAGCAGCCAAGATCCAAAGGGCCGGTACACCTTC. The chain couples TRBV14 to TRBJ1-2; D is unresolved. V lost 0 bases and J 11 bases, leaving 13 bases between the germline ends. The germline V gene has CDR1 SGHDN and CDR2 FVKESK. The CDR3 contains 13 residues.